Shown below are 14 T cell receptor beta chains from a single sample sequenced in a study of monozygotic twins with cystic fibrosis. The protocol was immunoSEQ multiplex PCR, while the TCRdb copy is restricted to in-frame clones and leaves out a portion. The table lists some 32,000 clones, approximately 96% of them singletons. The specimen sequenced was blood. These receptors all stem from a girl aged 2 to 9 with cystic fibrosis.

V usage is TRBV6-4 and J usage is TRBJ1-1, with a tentative D call TRBD1 (6 bases). The CDR3 has 15 residues. The germline V gene has CDR1 MRHNA and CDR2 SNTAGT. V shed 4 bases and J shed 6 bases, with 18 bases lying between them. CDR3 sequence reads: CASSAGGPPFAEAFF. The CDR3 coding sequence is TGTGCCAGCAGTGCCGGGGGGCCCCCGTTCGCTGAAGCTTTCTTT.

This clone was observed once. This chain links TRBV5-1 with TRBJ1-3; 8 bases map to TRBD1. The CDR3 has 14 amino acids. V lost 5 bases and J lost 2; bases outside the gene matches: 3. CDR1 is SGHRS and CDR2 is YFSETQ in the germline V gene. This CDR3 reads CASSPTGAGNTIYF. In DNA, the CDR3 is TGCGCCAGCAGTCCGACAGGGGCTGGAAACACCATATATTTT.

This rearrangement joins TRBV5-1 to TRBJ2-7, with 11 bases identical to TRBD2. Germline V lookup: CDR1 SGHRS, CDR2 YFSETQ. The CDR3 is 19 residues long. The V and J ends lost 0 bases and 0 bases, in that order; junction bases with no gene match: 11. Here the CDR3 reads CASSLAPPTSGAFSYEQYF. The CDR3, as DNA: TGCGCCAGCAGCTTGGCCCCGCCGACTAGCGGGGCCTTCTCCTACGAGCAGTACTTC.

This clone showed up just once. This sequence joins TRBV7-9 and TRBJ2-1, with 9 positions matching TRBD2. After removal of 1 base from V and 7 bases from J, the junction contained 2 bases not matched to a gene. Germline CDR1 reads SEHNR; CDR2 reads FQNEAQ (reference sequence). CDR3 length: 14 amino acids. CDR3 nucleotides: TGTGCCAGCAGCTTAGTAGCGGGAGTGAATGAGCAGTTCTTC. Translation gives CASSLVAGVNEQFF.

The chain links TRBV10-3 to TRBJ2-3, with 7 bases aligning to TRBD1. Germline V gene lookup returns CDR1 ENHRY and CDR2 SYGVKD. The CDR3 covers 15 residues. V gave up 3 bases and J gave up 1 base; unmatched junction bases: 4. CDR3 sequence: CAISDYGQGTDTQYF. CDR3 bases: TGTGCCATCAGTGATTATGGACAGGGCACAGATACGCAGTATTTT.

The CDR3 sequence: CASSLFAGPKVVGGEAFF. CDR3 coding DNA: TGTGCCAGCAGCTTGTTTGCGGGACCAAAGGTTGTGGGCGGTGAAGCTTTCTTT. V gene TRBV5-6 combines with J gene TRBJ1-1; tentatively, D is TRBD1 (5 bases). The germline CDR1 and CDR2 sequences are SGHDT and YYEEEE. Trimming left V 1 base short and J 7 bases short, with 26 bases between. The CDR3 loop spans 18 amino acids.

The chain couples TRBV30 to TRBJ2-3; possibly TRBD1 for D (5 bases). V lost 0 bases, J lost 0 bases, and 10 bases lay in between. The CDR3 has 15 amino acids. The germline V gene encodes CDR1 GTSNPN and CDR2 SVGIG (reference sequence). The DNA for the CDR3 is TGTGCCTGGAGTGTCATAGGGGCTAGCACAGATACGCAGTATTTT. It is translated as CAWSVIGASTDTQYF.

V and J are TRBV5-1 and TRBJ1-1; D not resolved. Germline values: CDR1 SGHRS, CDR2 YFSETQ. The CDR3 totals 17 residues. The V gene lost 4 bases and the J gene lost 0 bases, with 19 bases spanning the gap. DNA for the CDR3: TGCGCCAGCAGCCCTAGACGGACCGGCCTCATGAACACTGAAGCTTTCTTT. Residues: CASSPRRTGLMNTEAFF.

V usage is TRBV30 and J usage is TRBJ1-2; tentative D call: TRBD1 (5 bases). This CDR3 contains 13 residues. Germline CDR1 reads GTSNPN; CDR2 reads SVGIG (reference sequence). Trimming took 8 bases from V and 2 from J, leaving 15 bases between them. The DNA of the CDR3 is TGTGCCGGACTACTAGACAGAAACTATGGCTACACCTTC. Translation gives CAGLLDRNYGYTF. Together with reference TRBV30 and TRBJ1-2, the CDR3 gives the full variable domain: SQTIHQWPATLVQPVGSPLSLECTVEGTSNPNLYWYRQAAGRGLQLLFYSVGIGQISSEVPQNLSASRPQDRQFILSSKKLLLSDSGFYLCAGLLDRNYGYTFGSGTRLTVV.

The chain combines TRBV4-1 with TRBJ2-3, with D perhaps matching TRBD2 (5 bases). The germline V gene encodes CDR1 MGHRA and CDR2 YSYEKL. This CDR3 spans 12 amino acids. The ends were cut back, 3 bases at V and 6 bases at J, with 7 bases in the middle. Here the CDR3 reads CASSHGEDTQYF. The DNA of the CDR3 is TGCGCCAGCAGCCACGGGGAGGATACGCAGTATTTT.

This clone was found once. The V and J genes are TRBV29-1 and TRBJ1-1; D unresolved. The CDR3 sequence is 15 residues long. The V gene's germline CDR1 is SQVTM and CDR2 ANQGSEA. V lost 6 bases, J lost 1 base, and 18 bases lay in between. CDR3: CSVSTLGPPNTEAFF. CDR3 DNA: TGCAGCGTGTCGACCCTTGGACCCCCGAACACTGAAGCTTTCTTT.

The chain has TRBV2 and TRBJ1-2; no clear D gene. This CDR3 has 13 residues. With 4 bases removed from V and 8 bases from J, the gap between germline ends came to 14 bases. Per germline, CDR1 SNHLY and CDR2 FYNNEI. The CDR3 DNA sequence: TGTGCCAGCAGTGGATCCCCGATAGGCGGCTACACCTTC. This encodes CASSGSPIGGYTF.

The genes are TRBV6-5 and TRBJ2-1, with 7 bases identical to TRBD2. This CDR3 comprises 14 residues. Trimming took 7 bases from V and 6 from J; bases not matched to a gene: 9. Germline loops: CDR1 MNHEY, CDR2 SVGAGI. The CDR3 spells CASIKRPSGNEQFF. The CDR3 DNA is TGTGCCAGCATTAAGAGGCCTAGCGGCAATGAGCAGTTCTTC.

This chain joins TRBV7-2 and TRBJ2-7, with 7 nucleotides matching TRBD1. This CDR3 has 15 amino acids. Germline-derived CDR1 and CDR2 are SGHTA and FQGNSA. V shed 5 bases, J shed 3 bases, and the junction held 10 bases outside the gene matches. The CDR3 protein is CASSPSRTGGYEQYF. The CDR3 DNA is TGTGCCAGCAGCCCGAGCCGGACAGGCGGCTACGAGCAGTACTTC.